This TCR beta chain was sequenced during a study of shared clonotypes between healthy human individuals. Germline CDR1 and CDR2: MRHNA and SNTAGT. The CDR3 covers 17 residues. Trimming pared 0 bases from V and 1 base from J, leaving 13 bases between. Clones were read by immunoSEQ multiplex PCR, and TCRdb kept only the in-frame ones, dropping some. The data show roughly 1 million clones, roughly 74% seen once. The sequence derives from a man aged 18 to 29 in good health. Some clones in this sample may be carry-over from other donors' samples. V usage is TRBV6-4 and J usage is TRBJ2-1, with a possible D match to TRBD1 (5 bases). The sample taken for sequencing was memory CD4+ T cells from PBMCs. Described subset: CD45RA-negative fraction. CDR3 in DNA: TGTGCCAGCAGTGACTCGAAATGGCAGGGTTCCTACAATGAGCAGTTCTTC. It codes for CASSDSKWQGSYNEQFF.